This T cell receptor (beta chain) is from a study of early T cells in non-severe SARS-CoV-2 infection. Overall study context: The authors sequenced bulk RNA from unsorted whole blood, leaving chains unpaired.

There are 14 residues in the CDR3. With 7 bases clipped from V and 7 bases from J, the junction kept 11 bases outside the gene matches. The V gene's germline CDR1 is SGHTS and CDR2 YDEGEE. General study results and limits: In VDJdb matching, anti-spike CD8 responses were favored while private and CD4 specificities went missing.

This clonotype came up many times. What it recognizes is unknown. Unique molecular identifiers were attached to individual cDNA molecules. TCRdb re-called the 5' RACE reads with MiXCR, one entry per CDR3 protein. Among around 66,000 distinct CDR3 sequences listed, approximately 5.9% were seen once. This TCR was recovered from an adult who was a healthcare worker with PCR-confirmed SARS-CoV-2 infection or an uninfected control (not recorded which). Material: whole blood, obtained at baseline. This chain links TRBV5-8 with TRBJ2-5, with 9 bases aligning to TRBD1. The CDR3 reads CASLTTGGLLTQYF. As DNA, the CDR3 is TGTGCCAGCCTTACGACAGGGGGATTGTTGACCCAGTACTTC.